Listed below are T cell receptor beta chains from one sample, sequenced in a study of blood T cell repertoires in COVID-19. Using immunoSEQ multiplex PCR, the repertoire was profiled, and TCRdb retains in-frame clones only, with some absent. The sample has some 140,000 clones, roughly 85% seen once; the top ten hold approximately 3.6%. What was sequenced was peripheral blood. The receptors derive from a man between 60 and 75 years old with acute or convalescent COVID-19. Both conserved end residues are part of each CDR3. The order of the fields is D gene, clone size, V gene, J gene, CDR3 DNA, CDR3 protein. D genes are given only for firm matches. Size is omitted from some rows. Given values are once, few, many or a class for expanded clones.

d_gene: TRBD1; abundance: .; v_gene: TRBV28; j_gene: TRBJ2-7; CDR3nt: TGTGCCAGCAGTTTAGCACAAAGACAGGGAGTATACGAGCAGTACTTC; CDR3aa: CASSLAQRQGVYEQYF
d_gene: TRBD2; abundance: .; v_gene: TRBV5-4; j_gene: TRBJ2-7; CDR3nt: TGTGCCAGCAGCGCCAATAGCGGGGTGGGCTCCTACGAGCAGTACTTC; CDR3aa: CASSANSGVGSYEQYF
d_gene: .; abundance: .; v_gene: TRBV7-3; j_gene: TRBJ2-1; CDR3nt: TGTGCCAGCAGCTTAAGAGCGGGCCTCTCCTACAATGAGCAGTTCTTC; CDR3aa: CASSLRAGLSYNEQFF
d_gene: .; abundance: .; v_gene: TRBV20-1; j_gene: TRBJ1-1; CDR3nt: TGCAGTGCTAGTCCTCCTGCCCCGGGGAAAACTGAAGCTTTCTTT; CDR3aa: CSASPPAPGKTEAFF
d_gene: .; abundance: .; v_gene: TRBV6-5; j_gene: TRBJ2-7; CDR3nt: TGTGCCAGCAGTTACTCCGCAGACTGGAAGGACGAGCAGTACTTC; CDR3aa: CASSYSADWKDEQYF
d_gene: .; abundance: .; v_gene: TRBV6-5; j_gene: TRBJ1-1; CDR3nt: TGTGCCAGCAGTTACCCGAGAGCGGGTCCGAACACTGAAGCTTTCTTT; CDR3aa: CASSYPRAGPNTEAFF
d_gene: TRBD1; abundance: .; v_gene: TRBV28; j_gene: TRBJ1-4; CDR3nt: TGTGCCAGCAGTCCCTCTGGGACAGGGGATGAAAAACTGTTTTTT; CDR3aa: CASSPSGTGDEKLFF
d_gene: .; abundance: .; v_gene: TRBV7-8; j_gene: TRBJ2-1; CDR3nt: TGTGCCAGCAGCTTAGGCCCAAGGCTATCGGGAGAGCAGTTCTTC; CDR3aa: CASSLGPRLSGEQFF
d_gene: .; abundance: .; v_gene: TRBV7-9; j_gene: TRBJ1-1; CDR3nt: TGTGCCAGCAGCTTAGGTGCAGGGGCTCACACTGAAGCTTTCTTT; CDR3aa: CASSLGAGAHTEAFF
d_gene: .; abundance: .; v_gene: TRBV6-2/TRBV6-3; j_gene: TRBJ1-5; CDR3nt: TGTGCCAGCAGTTACTCGTGGGGGCTGCAGCCCCAGCATTTT; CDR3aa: CASSYSWGLQPQHF
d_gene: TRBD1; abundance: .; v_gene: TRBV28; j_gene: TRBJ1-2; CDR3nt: TGTGCCAGCAGTCCCCAGGGGGCCCGAGGCTACACCTTC; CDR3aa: CASSPQGARGYTF
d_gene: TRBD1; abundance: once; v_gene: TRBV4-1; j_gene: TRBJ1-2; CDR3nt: TGCGCCAGCAGCCAAGATGGAGGGACAGGGGGTTTCGGCTATGGCTACACCTTC; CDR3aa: CASSQDGGTGGFGYGYTF
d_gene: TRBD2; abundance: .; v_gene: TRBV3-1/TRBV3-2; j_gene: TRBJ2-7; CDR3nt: TGTGCCAGCAGCCAAGATACCCTACCGGTGGGAGCGGGAGGGTCCTACGAGCAGTACTTC; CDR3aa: CASSQDTLPVGAGGSYEQYF
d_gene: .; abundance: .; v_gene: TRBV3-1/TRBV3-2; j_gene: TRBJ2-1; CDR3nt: TGTGCCAGCAGCCAGATGAGGGAGCTTAATGAGCAGTTCTTC; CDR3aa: CASSQMRELNEQFF
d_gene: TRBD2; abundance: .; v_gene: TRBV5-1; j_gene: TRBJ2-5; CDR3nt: TGCGCCAGCAACCCCTCCACTAGCGTCTGGGAGACCCAGTACTTC; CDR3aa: CASNPSTSVWETQYF
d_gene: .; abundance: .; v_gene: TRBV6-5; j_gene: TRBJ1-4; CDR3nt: TGTGCCAGCAGTTACTCACGGGGGTGGGGTGAAAAACTGTTTTTT; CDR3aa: CASSYSRGWGEKLFF
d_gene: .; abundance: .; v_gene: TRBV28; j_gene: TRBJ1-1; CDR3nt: TGTGCCAGCAGTTTCCCGGGGAGGGCTGAAGCTTTCTTT; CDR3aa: CASSFPGRAEAFF
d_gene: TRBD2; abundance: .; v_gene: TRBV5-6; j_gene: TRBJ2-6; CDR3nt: TGTGCCAGCAGCACGCTAGCGGGAGCCTCTGGGGCCAACGTCCTGACTTTC; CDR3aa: CASSTLAGASGANVLTF
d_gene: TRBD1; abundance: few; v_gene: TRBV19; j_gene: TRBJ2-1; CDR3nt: TGTGCCAGTAGTCTAGAGGGGGCGCGAAATGAGCAGTTCTTC; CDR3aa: CASSLEGARNEQFF
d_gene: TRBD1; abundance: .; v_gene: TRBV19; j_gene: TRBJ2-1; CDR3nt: TGTGCCAGTAGTATAGACAGGGGGCTGGGATACAATGAGCAGTTCTTC; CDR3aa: CASSIDRGLGYNEQFF
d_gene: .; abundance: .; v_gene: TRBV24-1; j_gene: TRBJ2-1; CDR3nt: TGTGCCACCAGTGACCCCGGGACTTTGGACAATGAGCAGTTCTTC; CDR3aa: CATSDPGTLDNEQFF
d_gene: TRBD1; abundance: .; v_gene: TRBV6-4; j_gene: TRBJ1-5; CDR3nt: TGTGCCAGCAGTGAGCAGGGGGATCAGCCCCAGCATTTT; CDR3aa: CASSEQGDQPQHF
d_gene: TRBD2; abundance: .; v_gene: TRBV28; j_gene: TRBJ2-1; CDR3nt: TGTGCCAGCAGCCGCGGCCTAGCGGGAGTCAATGAGCAGTTCTTC; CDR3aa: CASSRGLAGVNEQFF
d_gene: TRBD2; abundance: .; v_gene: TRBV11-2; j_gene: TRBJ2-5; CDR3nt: TGTGCCAGCAGCCCCGGGACTAGCGGGAGGAAGACCCAGTACTTC; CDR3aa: CASSPGTSGRKTQYF
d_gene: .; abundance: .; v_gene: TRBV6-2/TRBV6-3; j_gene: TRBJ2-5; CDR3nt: TGTGCCAGCAGTTACGGAGGGATTTCGGAGACCCAGTACTTC; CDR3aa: CASSYGGISETQYF